This TCR beta chain was retrieved from a study of T cells expressing NK-cell markers. Findings of the study overall: In a few donors, these clonotypes also led the CD3+CD56-NKG2C+ fraction.

CDR1 is DFQATT, CDR2 SNEGSKA, per germline (reference sequence). CDR3 size: 12 residues. To note about this clonotype: Its antigen is not known.

TCRdb re-called the 5' RACE reads and shows each CDR3 protein once, DNA omitted. In all, the sample yields more than 90,000 distinct CDR3 sequences. The sequenced material came from blood T cells: a sorted CD56 or NKG2C T cell subset, CD4+ or CD8+ T cells, or bulk PBMC T cells (not recorded which). The source is a woman aged 18-69 years in good health. The V and J genes are TRBV20-1 and TRBJ2-6. This chain's CDR3 is CSARSGANVLTF.